This record covers a single T cell receptor beta chain. The antigen is unknown. Random hexamers were used to reverse transcribe the RNA input (about 0.5 to 1 ug). An immunoSEQ multiplex PCR amplified TCR beta CDR3 over 54 Vbeta and 13 Jbeta. One entry per CDR3 protein results from TCRdb running MiXCR on the immunoSEQ multiplex PCR reads. The repertoire holds 250,000 to 300,000 distinct CDR3 sequences, with 80% to 90% as singletons. The sample originates from a study of CD8 T cells in Susac syndrome. The CDR3 runs to 15 residues. The V and J ends lost 5 bases and 2 bases respectively, with 10 bases between them. Germline values: CDR1 LNHDA, CDR2 SQIVND (reference sequence). Negative isolation was used for CD8+ and CD4+ T cells, and FACS enrichment was applied to TEMRA cells. Study outcomes and limitations: As the study acknowledged, the number of individuals who were part of its TCR sequencing and HLA analysis was relatively small.

V gene TRBV19 combines with J gene TRBJ2-6; D remains unclear. The TCR comes from a human donor with multiple sclerosis. The sample taken for sequencing was CD8+ T cells from PBMCs. CDR3 bases: TGTGCCAGTAGTTCCCCCGTAACTGGGGCCAACGTCCTGACTTTC. It codes for CASSSPVTGANVLTF. Full variable domain (outside the CDR3, taken from reference TRBV19 and TRBJ2-6): DGGITQSPKYLFRKEGQNVTLSCEQNLNHDAMYWYRQDPGQGLRLIYYSQIVNDFQKGDIAEGYSVSREKKESFPLTVTSAQKNPTAFYLCASSSPVTGANVLTFGAGSRLTVL.